This TCR beta chain was sequenced in a study of T-cell reconstitution after alpha-beta-depleted transplantation in children (dated by TCRdb to 2015 to 2016). About the full investigation: Using TCR repertoire profiling, the study quantitatively followed how T-cell immune reconstitution unfolded in children after TCRalphabeta/CD19-depleted allogeneic hematopoietic cell transplantation.

The CDR3 measures 16 amino acids from cysteine to phenylalanine. Only CDR3 DNA is held: 48 bases, read in frame from base 1. Trimming at the junction amounts to 6 bases on V and 5 bases on J, and the germline ends lie 26 bases apart. The germline V gene sets CDR1 to SQVTM and CDR2 to ANQGSEA. In this sample, this clonotype turned up many times. What antigen it recognizes has not been identified. Qualities for individual bases were not recorded, and no much larger clone is one base off. The method behind the library was PCR. The reads were generated on an Illumina HiSeq 2500. TCR libraries were prepared with molecular barcoding, using unique molecular identifiers to normalize TCRbeta repertoire quantification. The public sequencing data were trimmed at Q25 with fastp and processed into clonotypes with MiXCR by TCRdb, which kept only in-frame beta chains. Rows are unified per CDR3 protein, each entry keeping the most common DNA and genes. The sample includes 190,000 or so distinct CDR3 sequences, with over 5.5% observed a single time. The top ten constitute about 3% of the sample.

This chain is built from TRBV29-1 and TRBJ2-7; the D segment is perhaps TRBD1 or TRBD2, each sharing 6 matched bases. The input for sequencing was PBMCs from the stem cell graft donor, taken from the stem cell graft. This receptor was taken from a human donor who donated a stem cell graft to a child with Wiskott-Aldrich syndrome. Here is the DNA: TGCAGCGTATTTGGAGGGGGGCTGAACAACTACCACGAGCAGTACTTC. This is translated as CSVFGGGLNNYHEQYF.